The clone carrying this T cell receptor (beta chain) was found a few times. Its antigen is unidentified. Sequence at one end of the junction differs from germline and may be a read error. Next came a second PCR, run for about 6 to 11 cycles, which used a sample-barcoded 5' primer along with a J-beta primer mix. With 12 random nucleotides, a template-switch adaptor tagged each individual cDNA molecule. No fewer than 3 million CDR3-containing paired-end reads came from each sample. TCRdb re-derived calls from the 5' RACE reads in MiXCR, one entry per CDR3 protein. The table records 450,000 to 700,000 distinct CDR3 sequences, 25% to 30% of them present only once. The CDR3 spans 14 residues. Germline-derived CDR1 and CDR2 are MNHEY and SVGEGT. This specimen belongs to a study of blood T cells in healthy people across ages. Study results and caveats: TCR beta diversity was tightly associated with the proportion of naive T cells. Older age went with lower TCR beta diversity per million T cells, in a roughly linear way.

The rearrangement uses TRBV6-2 or TRBV6-3 and TRBJ1-4; D uncertain. Sequencing input: blood. The clonotype was recovered from a woman in her sixties or seventies in good health. The CDR3 sequence: CASGYGPTNEKLFF. DNA of the CDR3: TGTGCCAGCGGTTACGGGCCGACGAATGAAAAACTGTTTTTT.